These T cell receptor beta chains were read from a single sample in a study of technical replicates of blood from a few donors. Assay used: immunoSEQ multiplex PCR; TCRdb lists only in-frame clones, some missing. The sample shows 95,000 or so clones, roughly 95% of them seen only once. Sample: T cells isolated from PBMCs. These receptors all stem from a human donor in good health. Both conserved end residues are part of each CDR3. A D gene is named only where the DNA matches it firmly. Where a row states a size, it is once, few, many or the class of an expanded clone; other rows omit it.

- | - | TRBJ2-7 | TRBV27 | TGTGCCAGCAGTTCGCGGGACAGATTTTACGAGCAGTACTTC | CASSSRDRFYEQYF
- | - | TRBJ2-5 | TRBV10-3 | TGTGCCATCAAGGATAGGGACTCTCAAGAGACCCAGTACTTC | CAIKDRDSQETQYF
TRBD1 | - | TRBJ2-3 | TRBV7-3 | TGTGCCAGCAGCTTAATTGGGACAGGGGTTATTCGCACAGATACGCAGTATTTT | CASSLIGTGVIRTDTQYF
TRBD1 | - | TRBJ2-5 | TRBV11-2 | TGTGCCAGCAGCGTGTCTCGGAACAGGGGGGCCTCCCTGGAGACCCAGTACTTC | CASSVSRNRGASLETQYF
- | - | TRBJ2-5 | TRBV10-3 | TGTGCCATCAGTGGGGGGGGCGCCCTGGAGACCCAGTACTTC | CAISGGGALETQYF
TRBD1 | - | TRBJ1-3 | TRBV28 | TGTGCCAGCACCGAACAGGGGGCAAGTGGAAACACCATATATTTT | CASTEQGASGNTIYF
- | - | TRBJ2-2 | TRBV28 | TGTGCCAGCAGGGTTTCCGGCGGAGGGGAGCTGTTTTTT | CASRVSGGGELFF
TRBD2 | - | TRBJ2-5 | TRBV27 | TGTGCCAGCAGTTTAAATAGCGGGGGGAAAGAGACCCAGTACTTC | CASSLNSGGKETQYF
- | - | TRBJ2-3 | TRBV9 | TGTGCCAGCAGCGGGGCCGGGGGCACAGATACGCAGTATTTT | CASSGAGGTDTQYF
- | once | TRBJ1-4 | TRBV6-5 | TGTGCCAGCAGTTACTCGAACCCACAGGATAAGGAAAAACTGTTTTTT | CASSYSNPQDKEKLFF
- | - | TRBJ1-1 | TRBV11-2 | TGTGCCAGCACCTCCTTACGAGACACTGAAGCTTTCTTT | CASTSLRDTEAFF
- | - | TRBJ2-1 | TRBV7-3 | TGTGCCAGCAGCTCAACGGGTGGGGAGGCCGACAATGAGCAGTTCTTC | CASSSTGGEADNEQFF
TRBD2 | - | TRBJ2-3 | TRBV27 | TGTGCCAGCAGTTCCCCCTCCCGGGCGGCTAGCGGGAGTGCAGATACGCAGTATTTT | CASSSPSRAASGSADTQYF
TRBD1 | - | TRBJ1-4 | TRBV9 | TGTGCCAGCAGTGGGACAGGGAGAAATGAAAAACTGTTTTTT | CASSGTGRNEKLFF
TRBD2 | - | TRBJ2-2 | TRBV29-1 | TGCAGCCGACAAGCTGGACTAGCGGGATGGCTGCGGGAGCTGTTTTTT | CSRQAGLAGWLRELFF
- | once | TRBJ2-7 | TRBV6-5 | TGTGCCAGCAGCAACTACACAGGGAAGGTATCCGAGCAGTACTTC | CASSNYTGKVSEQYF
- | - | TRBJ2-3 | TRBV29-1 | TGCAGCGTTGAGGTTAGGGGGAGAGGGCCAGATACGCAGTATTTT | CSVEVRGRGPDTQYF
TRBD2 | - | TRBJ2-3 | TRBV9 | TGTGCCAGCAGCGTTACTAGCGGGAGCACAGATACGCAGTATTTT | CASSVTSGSTDTQYF
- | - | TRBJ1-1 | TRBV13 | TGTGCCAGCAGCACTTACACAGGGAACACTGAAGCTTTCTTT | CASSTYTGNTEAFF
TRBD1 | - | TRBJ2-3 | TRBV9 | TGTGCCAGCAGCCTAGACAGGGTCAGTGGAGATACGCAGTATTTT | CASSLDRVSGDTQYF
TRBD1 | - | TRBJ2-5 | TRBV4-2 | TGTGCCAGCAGCCAGTCGGGACAGGAATATCAAGAGACCCAGTACTTC | CASSQSGQEYQETQYF
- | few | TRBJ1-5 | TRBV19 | TGTGCCAGTATCTCCAGGTCAGGGGCTAGACAGCCCCAGCATTTT | CASISRSGARQPQHF
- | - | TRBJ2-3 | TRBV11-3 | TGTGCCAGCAGCTCCCCTACTCCCACAGATACGCAGTATTTT | CASSSPTPTDTQYF
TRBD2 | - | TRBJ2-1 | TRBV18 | TGTGCCAGCTCACCAGGAGCGGGAGTCTCCTACAATGAGCAGTTCTTC | CASSPGAGVSYNEQFF
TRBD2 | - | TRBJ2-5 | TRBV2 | TGTGCCAGCTACGGCGGGACTAGAAGTCTGGAGACCCAGTACTTC | CASYGGTRSLETQYF
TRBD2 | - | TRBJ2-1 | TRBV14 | TGTGCCAGCAGCCAAGTGGTTTGGCGGGAGTTGTTCTTC | CASSQVVWRELFF
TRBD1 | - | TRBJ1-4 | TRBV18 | TGTGCCAGCTCAGGACAGGAAACGGGACCGATTAATGAAAAACTGTTTTTT | CASSGQETGPINEKLFF
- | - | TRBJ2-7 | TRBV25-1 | TGTGCCAGCAGTGGGGACTCCCGCGAGCAGTACTTC | CASSGDSREQYF
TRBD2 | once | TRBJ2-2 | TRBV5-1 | TGCGCCAGCAGCCTAGCGGGAGGCACCGGGGAGCTGTTTTTT | CASSLAGGTGELFF
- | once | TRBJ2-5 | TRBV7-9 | TGTGCCAGCAGCTTAACCCGCAGGGGTGAGACCCAGTACTTC | CASSLTRRGETQYF
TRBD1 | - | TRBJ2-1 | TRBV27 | TGTGCCAGCAGTTACCTACAGGGGGGCTTCTACAATGAGCAGTTCTTC | CASSYLQGGFYNEQFF
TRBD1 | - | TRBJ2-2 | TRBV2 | TGTGCCAGCAGTGGACAGGGGTCCGGGGAGCTGTTTTTT | CASSGQGSGELFF
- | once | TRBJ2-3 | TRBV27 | TGTGCCAGCAGTTTCATTCGGGAGAGGGGCACAGATACGCAGTATTTT | CASSFIRERGTDTQYF
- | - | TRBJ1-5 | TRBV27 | TGTGCCAGCAGTTGGGCAGGGGATCAGCCCCAGCATTTT | CASSWAGDQPQHF
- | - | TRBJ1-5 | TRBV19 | TGTGCCAGTAGTATCGGGGGAAATCAGCCCCAGCATTTT | CASSIGGNQPQHF
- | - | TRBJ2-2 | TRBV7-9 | TGTGCCAGCAGTCCCTACGCGAACACCGGGGAGCTGTTTTTT | CASSPYANTGELFF
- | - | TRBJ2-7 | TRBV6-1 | TGTGCCAGCAATGACAGGTTATCCTACGAGCAGTACTTC | CASNDRLSYEQYF
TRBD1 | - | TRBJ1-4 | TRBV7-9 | TGTGCCAGCAGCTACCCGACAGGGGGAAATGAAAAACTGTTTTTT | CASSYPTGGNEKLFF
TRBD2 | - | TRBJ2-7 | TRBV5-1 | TGCGCCAGCAGCACGGGACTAGCGGGAGTGGGCTCCTACGAGCAGTACTTC | CASSTGLAGVGSYEQYF
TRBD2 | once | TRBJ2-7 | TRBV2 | TGTGCCAGCAGTGAAGCGGTAGCGGGAGGATACGAGCAGTACTTC | CASSEAVAGGYEQYF
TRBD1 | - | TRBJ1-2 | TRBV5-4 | TGTGCCAGCAGCTTATCCGACAGGGCGTATGGCTACACCTTC | CASSLSDRAYGYTF
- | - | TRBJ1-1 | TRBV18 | TGTGCCAGCTCTCCAGGGGAGCCTTGGGAAGCTTTCTTT | CASSPGEPWEAFF
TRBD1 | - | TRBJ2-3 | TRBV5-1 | TGCGCCAGCAGCTCCCCGGGACAGGGGACACCCACAGATACGCAGTATTTT | CASSSPGQGTPTDTQYF
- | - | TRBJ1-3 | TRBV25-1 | TGTGCCAGCAGGGACAGCTCTGGAAACACCATATATTTT | CASRDSSGNTIYF
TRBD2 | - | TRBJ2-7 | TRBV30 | TGTGCCTGGAGTCGGACTAGCGGACCCTACGAGCAGTACTTC | CAWSRTSGPYEQYF
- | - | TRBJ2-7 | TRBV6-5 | TGTGCCAGCAGTTACTCTAGGACTCCCGACTACGAGCAGTACTTC | CASSYSRTPDYEQYF
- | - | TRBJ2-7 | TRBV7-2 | TGTGCCAGCAGCTTAGTTCCAGGGAAGGAGCACGAGCAGTACTTC | CASSLVPGKEHEQYF
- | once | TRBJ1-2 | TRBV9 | TGTGCCAGCAGCGTAGACACCTATGGCTACACCTTC | CASSVDTYGYTF
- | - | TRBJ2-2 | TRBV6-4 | TGTGCCAGCAGTTCCGGGACAACCCCCGGGGAGCTGTTTTTT | CASSSGTTPGELFF
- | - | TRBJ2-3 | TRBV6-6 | TGTGCCAGCAGTTACTCGAGAGGAAGCACAGATACGCAGTATTTT | CASSYSRGSTDTQYF
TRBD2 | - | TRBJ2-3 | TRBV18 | TGTGCCAGCTCACCACCACCCTGGACTAGCGGGAGTGGTACAGATACGCAGTATTTT | CASSPPPWTSGSGTDTQYF
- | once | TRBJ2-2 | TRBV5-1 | TGCGCCAGCAGTGCAGGGGTCACCGGGGAGCTGTTTTTT | CASSAGVTGELFF
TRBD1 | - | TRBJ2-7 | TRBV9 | TGTGCCAGCAGCGACGGGACAGACAGCTCCTACGAGCAGTACTTC | CASSDGTDSSYEQYF